These 12 T cell receptor beta chains originate from one sample sequenced in a study of OX40 agonist ivuxolimab in advanced cancers. The assay was immunoSEQ multiplex PCR, and TCRdb's table has in-frame clones only and misses some. Here the sample spans approximately 41,000 clones, roughly 80% being singletons. Sample: CD4+ or CD8+ T cells sorted from blood, taken in a trial of the OX40 agonist ivuxolimab. The origin of the receptors is an adult with an advanced solid tumor such as melanoma, head and neck, liver or kidney cancer.

The CDR3 DNA follows: TGTGCCAGTAGTGCTCAAACAGGAACCAAAAACATTCAGTACTTC. Translating gives CASSAQTGTKNIQYF. The gene calls are TRBV19 and TRBJ2-4; tentative D call: TRBD1 (5 bases). Germline V gene lookup returns CDR1 LNHDA and CDR2 SQIVND (reference sequence). V lost 5 bases, J lost 2 bases, and 13 bases lay in between. The CDR3 is 15 amino acids.

The chain combines TRBV6-5 with TRBJ2-5; 7 bases match TRBD1. There are 14 residues in the CDR3. Germline V lookup: CDR1 MNHEY, CDR2 SVGAGI. V was clipped by 0 bases and J by 5 bases; unmatched bases: 3. The DNA of the CDR3 is TGTGCCAGCAGTTACTCGACAGGGATGGAGACCCAGTACTTC. This encodes CASSYSTGMETQYF.

The J gene is TRBJ2-7, the V gene TRBV4-1, with D maybe TRBD1 (6 bases). Germline CDR1 is MGHRA and CDR2 is YSYEKL. Deletions cut 0 bases from V and 2 bases from J, with 8 bases between. CDR3 length equals 14 residues. CDR3 bases: TGCGCCAGCAGCCAAGAAGACAGGACCTACGAGCAGTACTTC. Translated, it gives CASSQEDRTYEQYF.

This rearrangement joins TRBV19 to TRBJ2-3, with D possibly TRBD1 on 6 matching bases. This CDR3 contains 15 residues. The germline V gene encodes CDR1 LNHDA and CDR2 SQIVND (reference sequence). Trimming pared 5 bases from V and 2 bases from J, leaving 14 bases between. The CDR3 DNA sequence: TGTGCCAGTAGTTTAGGGACATCTTACACAGATACGCAGTATTTT. Translated: CASSLGTSYTDTQYF.

The sample holds one count of this clone. The chain recombines TRBV5-4 with TRBJ2-3; 9 bases fit TRBD2. The CDR3 covers 16 residues. After removal of 0 bases from V and 4 bases from J, the junction contained 6 bases not matched to a gene. Germline assignment: CDR1 SGHNT and CDR2 YYREEE (reference sequence). The CDR3 protein is CASSLDGGRGPDTQYF. The CDR3 DNA sequence: TGTGCCAGCAGCTTGGATGGCGGGAGGGGCCCAGATACGCAGTATTTT.

This clone was detected only once. The V gene is TRBV28, the J gene TRBJ2-7; TRBD2 aligns across 9 bases. Per the germline V gene, CDR1 is MDHEN and CDR2 is SYDVKM. Unmatched junction bases numbered 8, after V lost 3 bases and J lost 2 bases. The CDR3 spans 16 residues. This CDR3 is CASSFHLAGLTYEQYF. CDR3 coding DNA: TGTGCCAGCAGTTTCCATCTAGCGGGACTAACCTACGAGCAGTACTTC. Variable domain in full (rest from reference TRBV28 and TRBJ2-7): DVKVTQSSRYLVKRTGEKVFLECVQDMDHENMFWYRQDPGLGLRLIYFSYDVKMKEKGDIPEGYSVSREKKERFSLILESASTNQTSMYLCASSFHLAGLTYEQYFGPGTRLTVT.

The chain carries TRBV7-3 and TRBJ2-1; 9 bases line up with TRBD2. In germline, CDR1 is SGHTA, CDR2 FQGTGA. Trimming at V came to 2 bases and at J to 1 base, leaving 6 bases not matched to a gene. The length of the CDR3 is 17 residues. For the CDR3, the DNA is TGTGCCAGCAGCTTACTACCCCTAGCGGGATCCTACAATGAGCAGTTCTTC. Its protein product is CASSLLPLAGSYNEQFF.

The chain employs TRBV2 and TRBJ1-1; 7 nucleotides align to TRBD1. The V segment lost 9 bases and the J segment 3 bases; nucleotides outside the gene matches: 10. The CDR3 totals 14 residues. The V gene's germline CDR1 is SNHLY and CDR2 FYNNEI. The CDR3 nucleotides are TGTGCCAGTTTCTTCGACAGGGTCGACACTGAAGCTTTCTTT. Translated, it gives CASFFDRVDTEAFF.

V usage is TRBV2 and J usage is TRBJ2-7; 7 nucleotides agree with TRBD1. Germline CDR1 is SNHLY and CDR2 is FYNNEI. This CDR3 is 15 amino acids long. With 6 bases clipped from V and 3 bases from J, the junction kept 11 bases outside the gene matches. For the CDR3, the DNA is TGTGCCAGCAGGGGACGGACAGGCGATTACTACGAGCAGTACTTC. Encoded protein: CASRGRTGDYYEQYF.

A few counts support this clone. This sequence joins TRBV9 and TRBJ2-1, with 9 bases aligning to TRBD2. The CDR3 spans 14 residues. Germline V CDR1 and CDR2: SGDLS, YYNGEE. V lost 5 bases and J lost 10; bases outside the gene matches: 10. Here the CDR3 reads CASRAGTSMGEQFF. In nucleotides, the CDR3 is TGTGCCAGCAGAGCCGGGACTAGCATGGGGGAGCAGTTCTTC.

The chain recombines TRBV7-2 with TRBJ2-1; 12 bases are shared with TRBD2. V shed 5 bases and J 10 bases; nucleotides not matched to a gene: 6. Germline values: CDR1 SGHTA, CDR2 FQGNSA. CDR3 size: 14 residues. Here the CDR3 reads CASSLGLAGGEQFF. The CDR3 nucleotides read TGTGCCAGCAGCCTGGGACTAGCGGGTGGAGAGCAGTTCTTC.

The chain is built from TRBV19 and TRBJ1-1; unclear D gene. This CDR3 comprises 12 residues. Germline V gene data show CDR1 as LNHDA and CDR2 as SQIVND (reference sequence). The V end lost 2 bases, the J end lost 5 bases, and 6 bases lay between the germline ends. Here the CDR3 reads CASSIRGTEAFF. In nucleotides, the CDR3 is TGTGCCAGTAGTATAAGAGGGACTGAAGCTTTCTTT.